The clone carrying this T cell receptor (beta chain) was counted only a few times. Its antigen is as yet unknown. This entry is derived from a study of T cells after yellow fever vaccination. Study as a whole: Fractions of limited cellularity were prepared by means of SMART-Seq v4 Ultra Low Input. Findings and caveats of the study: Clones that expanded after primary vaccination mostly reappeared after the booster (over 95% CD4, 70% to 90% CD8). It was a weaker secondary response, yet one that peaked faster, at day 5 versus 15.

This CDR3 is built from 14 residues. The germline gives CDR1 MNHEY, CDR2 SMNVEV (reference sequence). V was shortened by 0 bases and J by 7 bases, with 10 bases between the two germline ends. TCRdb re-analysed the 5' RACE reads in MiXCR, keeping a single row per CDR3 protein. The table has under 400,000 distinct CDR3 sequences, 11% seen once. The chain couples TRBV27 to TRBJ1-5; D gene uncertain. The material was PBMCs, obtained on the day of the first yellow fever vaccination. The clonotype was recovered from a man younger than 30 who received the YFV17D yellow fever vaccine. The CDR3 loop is CASSLSEGRQPQHF. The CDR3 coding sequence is TGTGCCAGCAGTTTATCTGAAGGGAGGCAGCCCCAGCATTTT.